The subject of this entry is one TCR beta chain. Its antigen is not identified. The sample comes from a study of cytomegalovirus exposure and HLA in healthy donors. Background on the study: HLA-typed donors contributed around 82 million unique TCRs, which were held in an early data release.

With 60 Vbeta and 13 Jbeta primers, the PCR was carried out. Produced via immunoSEQ multiplex PCR; TCRdb's table is partial and in-frame only. The sample holds around 140,000 clones, approximately 87% seen once. The CDR3 extends over 14 amino acids. Germline assignment: CDR1 SNHLY and CDR2 FYNNEI. V was shortened by 6 bases and J by 0 bases, with 9 bases between the two germline ends. Overall study findings and caveats: 164 TCR beta chains were listed as cytomegalovirus-associated.

The receptor was derived from a man aged 40-49 years in good health and CMV-seronegative. The gene calls are TRBV2 and TRBJ1-5; D is unresolved. The sample was PBMCs. CDR3 nucleotides: TGTGCCAGCAGCAACAGATATAGCAATCAGCCCCAGCATTTT. Translating it yields CASSNRYSNQPQHF. Full variable domain (outside the CDR3, taken from reference TRBV2 and TRBJ1-5): EPEVTQTPSHQVTQMGQEVILRCVPISNHLYFYWYRQILGQKVEFLVSFYNNEISEKSEIFDDQFSVERPDGSNFTLKIRSTKLEDSAMYFCASSNRYSNQPQHFGDGTRLSIL.